Each of the 8 T cell receptor beta chains below was sequenced from the same sample in a study of CD8 T cells in acute hepatitis C reinfection. The repertoire was sequenced with immunoSEQ multiplex PCR; TCRdb's copy has only in-frame clones and lacks some. The sample has approximately 39,000 clones, around nine tenths seen once. Time point given: naive CD8 control sorted from an acute-time-point sample. The specimen sequenced was naive CD8+ T cells from PBMCs. The receptors come from a young man with chronic hepatitis C.

This chain joins TRBV6-4 and TRBJ1-4; D is ambiguous. Germline CDR1 reads MRHNA; CDR2 reads SNTAGT. This CDR3 is 13 amino acids long. V lost 4 bases, J lost 7 bases, and 10 bases lay in between. The CDR3 region has the DNA TGTGCCAGCAGTGGTAGGCTTGGTGAAAAACTGTTTTTT. It codes for CASSGRLGEKLFF.

The genes are TRBV7-9 and TRBJ1-6; TRBD1 matches at 7 bases. The CDR3 consists of 15 residues. The V and J ends lost 2 bases and 8 bases, in that order; junction bases with no gene match: 6. Germline V gives CDR1 SEHNR, CDR2 FQNEAQ (reference sequence). The CDR3 DNA sequence: TGTGCCAGCAGCTTAAAGGGGACAGACCATTCACCCCTCCACTTT. As protein: CASSLKGTDHSPLHF.

The chain recombines TRBV5-4 with TRBJ2-1; TRBD1 aligns across 7 bases. With V trimmed by 5 bases and J by 8 bases, 7 bases remained unmatched. In germline, CDR1 is SGHNT, CDR2 YYREEE (reference sequence). The CDR3 contains 13 residues. CDR3: CASRFRGSDEQFF. CDR3 DNA sequence: TGTGCCAGCAGATTCAGGGGGTCCGATGAGCAGTTCTTC. The variable domain in full, completed from reference TRBV5-4 and TRBJ2-1, reads ETGVTQSPTHLIKTRGQQVTLRCSSQSGHNTVSWYQQALGQGPQFIFQYYREEENGRGNFPPRFSGLQFPNYSSELNVNALELDDSALYLCASRFRGSDEQFFGPGTRLTVL.

V is TRBV11-2 and J is TRBJ1-1; unclear D gene. Trimming pared 3 bases from V and 2 bases from J, leaving 4 bases between. The germline V gene encodes CDR1 SGHAT and CDR2 FQNNGV. The CDR3 has 12 amino acids. CDR3 sequence (DNA): TGTGCCAGCAGCTTCGCCAACACTGAAGCTTTCTTT. Amino acid sequence: CASSFANTEAFF.

The chain carries TRBV2 and TRBJ1-2; weak D call: TRBD1 (5 bases). Trimming pared 3 bases from V and 5 bases from J, leaving 7 bases between. The CDR3 totals 12 residues. Germline CDR1 is SNHLY and CDR2 is FYNNEI. The DNA for the CDR3 is TGTGCCAGCAGTGAGGGGGTATATGGCTACACCTTC. Translating gives CASSEGVYGYTF. The full variable domain, with the rest looked up from reference TRBV2 and TRBJ1-2, is EPEVTQTPSHQVTQMGQEVILRCVPISNHLYFYWYRQILGQKVEFLVSFYNNEISEKSEIFDDQFSVERPDGSNFTLKIRSTKLEDSAMYFCASSEGVYGYTFGSGTRLTVV.

The rearrangement links TRBV19 to TRBJ1-5; 7 bases are a match to TRBD1. V gave up 7 bases and J gave up 2 bases; unmatched junction bases: 11. The germline V gene encodes CDR1 LNHDA and CDR2 SQIVND (reference sequence). There are 16 residues in the CDR3. The CDR3 region is CASIVKGGYGNQPQHF. DNA of the CDR3: TGTGCCAGTATCGTCAAAGGGGGCTATGGCAATCAGCCCCAGCATTTT.

The chain uses TRBV29-1 and TRBJ1-3; D is uncertain. The CDR3 runs 14 residues. The germline gives CDR1 SQVTM, CDR2 ANQGSEA. V lost 3 bases and J lost 0, with 9 bases in between. The CDR3 coding sequence is TGCAGCGTTGATTGGGAAGGCTCTGGAAACACCATATATTTT. This gives the protein CSVDWEGSGNTIYF.

The CDR3 sequence: CASRSGGGYGYTF. CDR3 DNA: TGTGCCAGCAGGTCCGGGGGAGGCTATGGCTACACCTTC. V usage is TRBV27 and J usage is TRBJ1-2; D perhaps matches TRBD1 (5 bases). This CDR3 is 13 amino acids long. Germline CDR1 is MNHEY and CDR2 is SMNVEV (reference sequence). Trimming took 6 bases from V and 4 from J, leaving 12 bases between them.